Included here is one T cell receptor (beta chain) sequence, with context. This specimen comes from a study of cytomegalovirus exposure and HLA in healthy donors. Deletions cut 5 bases from V and 2 bases from J, with 9 bases between. CDR3 length: 13 amino acids. Germline assignment: CDR1 SGHTA and CDR2 FQGNSA. The primer mix had 60 Vbeta and 13 Jbeta primers. Assay used: immunoSEQ multiplex PCR; TCRdb lists only in-frame clones, some missing. This sample has about 120,000 clones, with about 76% found just once. The rearrangement links TRBV7-2 to TRBJ2-5, with D unclear. The source material was PBMCs. The source is a woman in her thirties or forties in good health and CMV-seropositive. In nucleotides, the CDR3 is TGTGCCAGCAGCCTAGGTCGGCAAGAGACCCAGTACTTC. Translation gives CASSLGRQETQYF.